This T cell receptor beta chain was obtained from a study of pediatric ulcerative colitis (dated by TCRdb to between 2018 and 2021). Describing the broader study: Pancolitis was present in over 5 ulcerative colitis patients and left-sided colitis in two, and histology consistent with ulcerative colitis was found in all of these patients. From nine newly diagnosed, treatment-naive pediatric ulcerative colitis patients and a few non-IBD control children, paired blood and rectal samples were collected. The Pediatric Ulcerative Colitis Activity Index classified a couple of patients as having mild disease, several as having moderate disease and three as having acute severe colitis. What the authors observed across the whole study: Features of the rectal repertoire distinguished controls, mild-moderate colitis patients and acute severe colitis patients, and in acute severe colitis rectal diversity was lower because of clonal expansions. Rectal pinch biopsies may have included blood-derived T cells, especially in patients with overt colitis. A couple of rectal CDR3 clonotypes turned up in every ulcerative colitis patient but in none of the controls. For technical reasons, substantially fewer templates were yielded by the blood samples of a couple of patients, and these blood samples were excluded from blood-rectal overlap analysis. Autologous blood-rectal clonal overlap was significantly higher in ulcerative colitis patients than in controls, suggesting increased T cell trafficking to inflamed tissue. The healthy control group was small, consisting of only four individuals. Because repertoires came from total lymphocyte DNA, patterns in rare subsets such as regulatory T cells may not be reflected.

A note on this clone: The clone's antigen remains unknown. Base qualities are not at hand, and no much larger clone is one base apart.

Through the immunoSEQ TRB Survey service, multiplex V and J primers were used to amplify rearranged CDR3 beta regions from genomic DNA. To keep sequencing depth the same across samples, survey-level depth of up to 500,000 reads per sample was applied. Libraries were purified, pooled and sequenced on Illumina technology. In the paper's pipeline: immunoSEQ online tools were used for productive clonality, sample overlap, pairwise scatters, CDR3 beta length, V/D/J gene usage and productiveness. Calculated diversity was defined as the number of unique rearrangements divided by total templates, multiplied by 100, and Shannon and Simpson indices were computed as well. Principal component analysis used the R prcomp function and ggbiplot package on Z-score normalized data. Blood-rectal clonal overlap within each subject was quantified with Morisita's index. TCRdb took this table from immuneACCESS and kept in-frame rearrangements with V and J called. Such tables lack part of the clones; where checked against another copy, unresolved V genes explain under half of the gap, and the rest is unexplained. The DNA was the basis for D and trimming; V, J and clone size are from that table. This sample comprises approximately 37,000 clones, 60% to 85% of them detected only once. The top ten clones comprise about 9.1% of the sample.

During colonoscopy, one to two pinch biopsies were obtained from the rectum for research. Ulcerative colitis patients had received no immunosuppressive medication before the diagnostic colonoscopy. Before DNA was isolated, the rectal biopsies underwent proteinase K digestion. The Wizard kit (Promega) was used to extract genomic DNA from the blood and intestinal samples. As encoded in the germline V gene, CDR1 is SNHLY while CDR2 is FYNNEI. V is reduced by 4 bases and J by 4 bases, leaving a spacing of 14 bases between them. The CDR3, from cysteine to phenylalanine, totals 15 residues. Only CDR3 DNA is held: 45 bases, read in frame from base 1.

The sequence links TRBV2 to TRBJ1-5; no D gene call is confident. This sequence originates from a boy aged 5-17 years with severe ulcerative colitis. Specimen: gut tissue. The nucleotide sequence is given as TGTGCCAGCAGTGGGTATCCGGGATTTAATCAGCCCCAGCATTTT. Its translation reads: CASSGYPGFNQPQHF.